This T cell receptor beta chain derives from a study of cytomegalovirus exposure and HLA in healthy donors. The PCR employed 60 Vbeta primers together with 13 Jbeta primers. The data were produced by immunoSEQ multiplex PCR, yet TCRdb's version contains in-frame clones alone and is incomplete. The table has 40,000 to 45,000 clones, 51% seen once; the top ten hold roughly 5.5%. Germline values: CDR1 SGHNT, CDR2 YENEEA. This CDR3 is built from 14 residues. The V segment lost 5 bases and the J segment 5 bases; nucleotides outside the gene matches: 6. Sequencing was done on a sample of PBMCs. The V and J genes are TRBV11-3 and TRBJ2-1; the match to TRBD1 covers 7 bases. The receptor was derived from a man between 60 and 70 years old in good health and CMV-seronegative. As DNA, the CDR3 is TGTGCCAGCAGCACGGACAGGCAGAACAATGAGCAGTTCTTC. It is translated as CASSTDRQNNEQFF.